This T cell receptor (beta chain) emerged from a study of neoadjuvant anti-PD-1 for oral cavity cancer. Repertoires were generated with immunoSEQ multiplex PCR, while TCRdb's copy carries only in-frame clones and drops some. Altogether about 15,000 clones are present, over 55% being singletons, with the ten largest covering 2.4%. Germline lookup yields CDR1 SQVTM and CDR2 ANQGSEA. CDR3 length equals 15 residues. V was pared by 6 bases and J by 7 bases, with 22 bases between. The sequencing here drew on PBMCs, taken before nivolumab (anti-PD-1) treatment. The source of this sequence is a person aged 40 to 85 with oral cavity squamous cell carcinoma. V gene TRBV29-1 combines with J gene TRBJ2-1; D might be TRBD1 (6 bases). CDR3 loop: CSVKRQGGKKNEQFF. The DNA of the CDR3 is TGCAGCGTCAAGCGGCAAGGGGGAAAGAAGAATGAGCAGTTCTTC.